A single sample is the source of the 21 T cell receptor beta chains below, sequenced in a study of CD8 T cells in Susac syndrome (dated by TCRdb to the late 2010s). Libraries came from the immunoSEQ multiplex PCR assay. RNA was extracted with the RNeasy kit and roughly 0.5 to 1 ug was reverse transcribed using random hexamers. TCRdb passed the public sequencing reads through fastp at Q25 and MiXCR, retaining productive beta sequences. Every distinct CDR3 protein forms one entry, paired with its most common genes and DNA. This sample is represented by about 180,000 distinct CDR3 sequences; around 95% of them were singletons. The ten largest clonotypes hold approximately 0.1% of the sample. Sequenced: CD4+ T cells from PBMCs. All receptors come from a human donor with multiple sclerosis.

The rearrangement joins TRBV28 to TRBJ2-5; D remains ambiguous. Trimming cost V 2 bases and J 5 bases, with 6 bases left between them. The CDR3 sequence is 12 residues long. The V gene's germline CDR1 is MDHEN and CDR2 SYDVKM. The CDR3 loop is CASSLQKETQYF. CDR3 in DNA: TGTGCCAGCAGTTTACAGAAGGAGACCCAGTACTTC.

CDR3 amino acids: CASSGDYGYTF. The DNA for the CDR3 is TGTGCCAGCAGTGGGGATTATGGCTACACCTTC. The chain combines TRBV2 with TRBJ1-2; no clear D. The CDR3 is 11 residues long. V dropped 4 bases and J dropped 5 bases, with 5 bases sitting between them. The germline CDR1 and CDR2 sequences are SNHLY and FYNNEI.

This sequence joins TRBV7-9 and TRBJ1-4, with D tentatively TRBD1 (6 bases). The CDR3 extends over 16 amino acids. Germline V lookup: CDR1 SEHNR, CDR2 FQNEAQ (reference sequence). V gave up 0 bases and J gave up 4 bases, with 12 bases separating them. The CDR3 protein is CASSLAVGHSNEKLFF. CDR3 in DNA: TGTGCCAGCAGCTTAGCGGTGGGACACAGTAATGAAAAACTGTTTTTT.

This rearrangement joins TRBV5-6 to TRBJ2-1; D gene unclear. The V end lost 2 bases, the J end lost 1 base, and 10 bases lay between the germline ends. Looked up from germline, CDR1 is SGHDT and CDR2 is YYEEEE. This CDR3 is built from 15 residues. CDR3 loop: CASSLRIGSYNEQFF. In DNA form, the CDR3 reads TGTGCCAGCAGCTTACGGATAGGTTCCTACAATGAGCAGTTCTTC.

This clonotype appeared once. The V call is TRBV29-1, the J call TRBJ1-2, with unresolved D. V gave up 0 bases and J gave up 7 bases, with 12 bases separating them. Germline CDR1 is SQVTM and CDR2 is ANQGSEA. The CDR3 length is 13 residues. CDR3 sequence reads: CSVEESKRPGYTF. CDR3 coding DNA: TGCAGCGTTGAAGAATCAAAACGACCTGGCTACACCTTC.

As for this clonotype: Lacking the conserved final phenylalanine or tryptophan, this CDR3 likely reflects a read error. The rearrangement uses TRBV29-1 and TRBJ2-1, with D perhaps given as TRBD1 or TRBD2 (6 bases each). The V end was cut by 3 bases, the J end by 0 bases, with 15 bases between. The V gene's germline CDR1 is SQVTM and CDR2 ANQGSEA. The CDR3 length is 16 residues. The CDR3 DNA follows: TGCAGCGTTGACGTGGTAGGGGGACTCTCCTACAATGAGCAGTTCCTC. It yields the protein CSVDVVGGLSYNEQFL.

CDR3 residues: CASSGPERAGYGYTF. The DNA for the CDR3 is TGTGCCAGCTCAGGCCCGGAGAGAGCGGGGTATGGCTACACCTTC. The chain employs TRBV18 and TRBJ1-2; no reliable D call. The CDR3 length is 15 residues. Germline loops: CDR1 KGHSH, CDR2 LQKENI. Trimming removed 5 bases at V and 5 bases at J, with 18 bases between. Full variable domain (rest looked up from reference TRBV18 and TRBJ1-2): NAGVMQNPRHLVRRRGQEARLRCSPMKGHSHVYWYRQLPEEGLKFMVYLQKENIIDESGMPKERFSAEFPKEGPSILRIQQVVRGDSAAYFCASSGPERAGYGYTFGSGTRLTVV.

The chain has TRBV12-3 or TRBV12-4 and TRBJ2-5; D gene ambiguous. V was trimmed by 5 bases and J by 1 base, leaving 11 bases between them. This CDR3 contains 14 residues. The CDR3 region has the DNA TGTGCCAGCAGTCCCAGGTGGACCCAAGAGACCCAGTACTTC. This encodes CASSPRWTQETQYF.

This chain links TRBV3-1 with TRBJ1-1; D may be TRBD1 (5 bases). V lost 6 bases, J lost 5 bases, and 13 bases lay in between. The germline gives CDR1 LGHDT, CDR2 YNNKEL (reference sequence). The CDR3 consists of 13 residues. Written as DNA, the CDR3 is TGTGCCAGCAGTCTTTCAGGGAGGACTGAAGCTTTCTTT. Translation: CASSLSGRTEAFF.

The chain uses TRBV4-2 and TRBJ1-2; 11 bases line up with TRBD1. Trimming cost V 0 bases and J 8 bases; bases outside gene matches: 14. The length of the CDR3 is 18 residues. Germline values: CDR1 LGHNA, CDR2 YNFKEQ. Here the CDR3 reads CASSQDPGTGGRLYGYTF. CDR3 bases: TGTGCCAGCAGCCAAGATCCCGGGACAGGGGGAAGGCTCTACGGCTACACCTTC.

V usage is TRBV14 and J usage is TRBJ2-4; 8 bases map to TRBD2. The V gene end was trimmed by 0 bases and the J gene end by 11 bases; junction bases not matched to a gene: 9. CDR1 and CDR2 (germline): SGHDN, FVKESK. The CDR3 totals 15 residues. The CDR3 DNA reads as TGTGCCAGCAGCCAAGACGGTCTAGCGGGTGGGGTTCAGTACTTC. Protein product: CASSQDGLAGGVQYF. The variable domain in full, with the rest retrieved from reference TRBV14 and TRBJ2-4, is EAGVTQFPSHSVIEKGQTVTLRCDPISGHDNLYWYRRVMGKEIKFLLHFVKESKQDESGMPNNRFLAERTGGTYSTLKVQPAELEDSGVYFCASSQDGLAGGVQYFGAGTRLSVL.

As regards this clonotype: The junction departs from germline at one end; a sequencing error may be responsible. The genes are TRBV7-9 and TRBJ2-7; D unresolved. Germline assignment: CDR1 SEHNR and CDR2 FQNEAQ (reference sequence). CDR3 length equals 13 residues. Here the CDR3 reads CASSFSNIQVPTF. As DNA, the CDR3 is TGTGCCAGCAGCTTTTCAAACATTCAAGTCCCAACATTC. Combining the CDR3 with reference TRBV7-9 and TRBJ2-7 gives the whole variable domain DTGVSQNPRHKITKRGQNVTFRCDPISEHNRLYWYRQTLGQGPEFLTYFQNEAQLEKSRLLSDRFSAERPKGSFSTLEIQRTEQGDSAMYLCASSFSNIQVPTFGPGTRLTVT.

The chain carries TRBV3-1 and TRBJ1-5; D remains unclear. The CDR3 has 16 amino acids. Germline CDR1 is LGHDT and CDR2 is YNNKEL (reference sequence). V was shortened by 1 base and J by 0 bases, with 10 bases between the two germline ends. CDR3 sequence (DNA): TGTGCCAGCAGCCAAGGAACTGGGGTTAGCAATCAGCCCCAGCATTTT. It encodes CASSQGTGVSNQPQHF.

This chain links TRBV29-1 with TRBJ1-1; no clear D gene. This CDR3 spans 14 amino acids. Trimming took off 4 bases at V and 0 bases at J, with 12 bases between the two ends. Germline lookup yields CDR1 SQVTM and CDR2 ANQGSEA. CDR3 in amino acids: CSVVTGVMNTEAFF. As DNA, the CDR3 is TGCAGCGTTGTTACCGGGGTAATGAACACTGAAGCTTTCTTT.

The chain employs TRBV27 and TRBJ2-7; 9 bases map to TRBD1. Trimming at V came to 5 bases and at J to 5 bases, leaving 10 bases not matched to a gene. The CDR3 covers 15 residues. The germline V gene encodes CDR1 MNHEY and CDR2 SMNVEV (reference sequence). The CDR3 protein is CASSPASGQGHEQYF. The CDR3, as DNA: TGTGCCAGCAGTCCAGCCTCGGGACAGGGCCACGAGCAGTACTTC.

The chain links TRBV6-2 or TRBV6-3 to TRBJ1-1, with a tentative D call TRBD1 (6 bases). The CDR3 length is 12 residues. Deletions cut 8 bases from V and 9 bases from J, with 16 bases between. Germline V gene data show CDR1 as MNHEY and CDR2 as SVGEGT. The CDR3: CASGKGVGKAFF. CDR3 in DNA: TGTGCCAGCGGGAAGGGGGTTGGTAAAGCTTTCTTT.

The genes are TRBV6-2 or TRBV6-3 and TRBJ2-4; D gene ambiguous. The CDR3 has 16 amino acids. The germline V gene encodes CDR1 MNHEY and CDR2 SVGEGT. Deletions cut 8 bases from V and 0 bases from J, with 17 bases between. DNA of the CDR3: TGTGCCAGCGGCCGTACCGGTGCCCTAGCCAAAAACATTCAGTACTTC. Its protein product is CASGRTGALAKNIQYF.

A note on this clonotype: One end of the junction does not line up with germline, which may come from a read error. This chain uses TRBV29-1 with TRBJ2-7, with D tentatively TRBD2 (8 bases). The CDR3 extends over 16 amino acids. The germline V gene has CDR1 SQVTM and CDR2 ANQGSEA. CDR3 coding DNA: TGCAGCGTGGAAGCACAGGGGTTAGGCGGGGGGTACGAGCAGTACTTC. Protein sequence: CSVEAQGLGGGYEQYF.

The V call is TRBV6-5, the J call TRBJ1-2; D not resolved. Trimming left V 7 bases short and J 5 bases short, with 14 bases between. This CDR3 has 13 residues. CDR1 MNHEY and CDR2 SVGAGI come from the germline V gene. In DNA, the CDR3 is TGTGCCAGCACCCCACGGGGAGGGTATGGCTACACCTTC. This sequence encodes CASTPRGGYGYTF.

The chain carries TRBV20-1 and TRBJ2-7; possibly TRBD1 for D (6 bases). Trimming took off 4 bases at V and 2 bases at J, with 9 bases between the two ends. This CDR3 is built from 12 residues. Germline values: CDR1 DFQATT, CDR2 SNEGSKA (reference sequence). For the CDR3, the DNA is TGCAGTGCTAACAGGGTCGCCTACGAGCAGTACTTC. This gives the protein CSANRVAYEQYF.

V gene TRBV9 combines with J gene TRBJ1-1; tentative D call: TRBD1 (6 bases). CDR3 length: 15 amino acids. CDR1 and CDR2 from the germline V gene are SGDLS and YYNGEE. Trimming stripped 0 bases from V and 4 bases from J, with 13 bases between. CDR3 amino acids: CASSVETGWATEAFF. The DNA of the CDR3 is TGTGCCAGCAGCGTAGAAACAGGGTGGGCCACTGAAGCTTTCTTT.